This T cell receptor beta chain was captured by sequencing in a study of cytomegalovirus exposure and HLA in healthy donors. Looked up from germline, CDR1 is MGHRA and CDR2 is YSYEKL. The CDR3 has 14 amino acids. Clones were sequenced by immunoSEQ multiplex PCR, and TCRdb holds only the in-frame ones, with some missing. Of more than 45,000 clones detected, 75% to 90% appear once; the ten largest clones hold roughly 15%. About this clone: Its antigen is unidentified. An end of the junction differs from the germline gene, which may be a read error.

Broader study findings: It was confirmed in vitro that a few of the CMV-associated chains were specific for CMV antigens. Rarity marked most TCR sequences, yet some public TCRs occurred in many donors. There were 150 to 200 TCR beta chains listed as cytomegalovirus-associated.

V and J are TRBV4-1 and TRBJ1-5; D call uncertain. The sample was PBMCs. This TCR came from a woman under 30 in good health and CMV-seronegative. CDR3 DNA sequence: TGCGCCAGCAGCCAAGCGGGAAGCAACCAGCCCCAGCATTTT. Amino acids: CASSQAGSNQPQHF.